This TCR beta chain was identified in a study of response to subunit inactivated influenza vaccine. Study-level points and caveats: Only a handful of new T cells, the authors suggested, are recruited with each seasonal influenza vaccination.

MiXCR, applied by TCRdb to the RT-PCR reads, yields one record per CDR3 protein. Here the sample spans 750,000 to 850,000 distinct CDR3 sequences, approximately 17% being singletons. Note on this clonotype: What it binds is not known.

The sequenced sample was PBMCs from blood, obtained roughly 5 days after vaccination. The receptor's source is a man in his forties or fifties who received an inactivated influenza vaccine.

The CDR3 loop is CSAEGGNQPQHF. Written as DNA, the CDR3 is TGCAGTGCAGAAGGGGGCAATCAGCCCCAGCATTTT. This chain connects TRBV20-1 to TRBJ1-5; D might be TRBD1 (5 bases). V lost 6 bases and J 2 bases, leaving 8 bases between the germline ends. The V gene's germline CDR1 is DFQATT and CDR2 SNEGSKA (reference sequence). The CDR3 spans 12 residues.